The clone carrying this T cell receptor beta chain was seen more than once but under ten times. Its specificity is unknown. Amplification of TCR beta CDR3 regions used RNA as the template. The HTBI set primed first-round TCR CDR3 RT-PCR. TCRdb re-derived calls from the multiplex PCR reads in MiXCR, one entry per CDR3 protein. In the table there are under 300,000 distinct CDR3 sequences, 10% to 15% of which are singletons. CDR3 size: 18 residues. Trimming shortened V by 5 bases and J by 0 bases, and 22 bases separated the two germline ends. The germline gives CDR1 LNHNV, CDR2 YYDKDF (reference sequence). The entry originates in a study of T cells in Graves' hyperthyroidism and ophthalmopathy. Study-level points and caveats: Ophthalmopathy onset followed model prediction by a median roughly six months.

Hyperthyroidism was newly diagnosed in patients aged 18 to 65 (duration under 2 months). A patient was excluded if there was uncontrolled infection, other autoimmune disease, pregnancy or lactation. The sequencing input was blood. The TCR comes from a woman younger than 45 with Graves' hyperthyroidism that later progressed to Graves' ophthalmopathy. The chain joins TRBV15 to TRBJ1-1, with D possibly being TRBD1 (6 bases). The chain's CDR3 is CATSFRGRGRDLNTEAFF. CDR3 sequence (DNA): TGTGCCACCAGCTTCCGTGGGAGGGGGAGAGATTTGAACACTGAAGCTTTCTTT. The entire variable domain, with the rest obtained from reference TRBV15 and TRBJ1-1, is as follows: DAMVIQNPRYQVTQFGKPVTLSCSQTLNHNVMYWYQQKSSQAPKLLFHYYDKDFNNEADTPDNFQSRRPNTSFCFLDIRSPGLGDTAMYLCATSFRGRGRDLNTEAFFGQGTRLTVV.